Listed here is a single T cell receptor beta chain. The data were obtained in a study of cytomegalovirus exposure and HLA in healthy donors. V lost 6 bases, J lost 8 bases, and 17 bases lay in between. Germline V gives CDR1 WSHSY, CDR2 SAAADI. This CDR3 has 14 amino acids. PCR used 60 Vbeta primers and 13 Jbeta primers. Some clones are missing from TCRdb's copy, which holds only in-frame ones; the method was immunoSEQ multiplex PCR. The table lists fewer than 200,000 clones, more than 75% of them singletons. The clonotype was recovered from a girl aged 5-17 years in good health and CMV-seropositive. The chain links TRBV10-2 to TRBJ2-1; D may be TRBD2 (5 bases). Sequenced input: PBMCs. In DNA form, the CDR3 reads TGCGCCAGCAGCGGACCGGGATCAGACGATGAGCAGTTCTTC. Protein sequence: CASSGPGSDDEQFF.